Reported below is one TCR beta chain. Trimming left V 4 bases short and J 0 bases short, with 11 bases between. Germline V gene data show CDR1 as SGHTS and CDR2 as YDEGEE. CDR3 length: 15 residues. The sample comes from a study of T cells in Graves' hyperthyroidism and ophthalmopathy. The investigators amplified TCR beta CDR3 regions from RNA transcripts. The HTBI primer set served for first-round RT-PCR of the TCR CDR3. TCRdb ran MiXCR on the multiplex PCR reads and lists one entry per CDR3 protein. This sample yields hundreds of thousands of distinct CDR3 sequences, of which less than 15% are seen a single time; 10% belongs to the top ten.

This receptor was taken from a woman aged 18-29 years with Graves' hyperthyroidism. The chain uses TRBV5-8 and TRBJ1-5; D uncertain. Sequenced material: blood. CDR3 sequence reads: CASSLSFYSNQPQHF. Here the CDR3 DNA reads TGTGCCAGCAGCCTCAGCTTTTATAGCAATCAGCCCCAGCATTTT.